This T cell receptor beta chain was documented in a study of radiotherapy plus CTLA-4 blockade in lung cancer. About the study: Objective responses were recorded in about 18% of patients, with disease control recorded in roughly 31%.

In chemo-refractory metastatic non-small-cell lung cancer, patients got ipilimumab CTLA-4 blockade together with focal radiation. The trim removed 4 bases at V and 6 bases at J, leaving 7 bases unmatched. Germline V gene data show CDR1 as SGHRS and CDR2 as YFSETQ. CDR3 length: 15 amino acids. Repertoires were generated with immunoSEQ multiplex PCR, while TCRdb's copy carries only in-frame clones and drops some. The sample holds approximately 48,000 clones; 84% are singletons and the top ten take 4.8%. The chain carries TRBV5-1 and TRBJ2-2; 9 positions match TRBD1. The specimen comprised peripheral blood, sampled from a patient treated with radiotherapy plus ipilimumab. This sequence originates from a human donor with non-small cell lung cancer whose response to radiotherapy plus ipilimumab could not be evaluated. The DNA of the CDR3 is TGCGCCAGCAGCGGACAGGGGACTGGGGCCGGGGAGCTGTTTTTT. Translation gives CASSGQGTGAGELFF.